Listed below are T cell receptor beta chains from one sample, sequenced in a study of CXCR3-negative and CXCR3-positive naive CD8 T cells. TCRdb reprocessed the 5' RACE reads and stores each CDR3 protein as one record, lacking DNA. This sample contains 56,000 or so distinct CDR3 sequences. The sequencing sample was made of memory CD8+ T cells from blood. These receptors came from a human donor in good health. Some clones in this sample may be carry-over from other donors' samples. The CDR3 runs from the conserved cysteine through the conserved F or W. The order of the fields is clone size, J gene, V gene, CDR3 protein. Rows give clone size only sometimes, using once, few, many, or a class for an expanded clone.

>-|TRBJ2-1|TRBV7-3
CASSPEGGGMYNEQFF
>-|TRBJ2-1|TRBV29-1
CSVEDRVQRQGAYNEQFF
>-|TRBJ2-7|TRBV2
CASSEAQGSYEQYF
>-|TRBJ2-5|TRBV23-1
CASSPRRGPYQETQYF
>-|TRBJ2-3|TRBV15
CATSSRWGDTQYF
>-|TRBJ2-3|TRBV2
CASTDFGTDTDTQYF
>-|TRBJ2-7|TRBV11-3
CASSLSGSPSYEQYF
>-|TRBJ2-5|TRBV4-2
CASSLRPQGEQETQYF
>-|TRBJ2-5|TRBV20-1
CSAWGGAEETQYF
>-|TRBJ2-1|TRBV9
CASSVFAWGEDERFF
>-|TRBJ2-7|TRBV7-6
CASSLRGQDEQYF
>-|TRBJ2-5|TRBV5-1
CASSDVRVESTALKETQYF
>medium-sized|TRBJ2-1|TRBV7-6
CASSFGTGGSNEQFF
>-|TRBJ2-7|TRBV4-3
CASSQENTDSYEQYF
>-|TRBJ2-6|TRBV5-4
CASKGGTGANVLTF
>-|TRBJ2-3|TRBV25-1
CASSPPGLAGLDTQYF
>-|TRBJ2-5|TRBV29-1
CSVVPRSGQETQYF
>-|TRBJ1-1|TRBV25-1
CASSERANPGAFF
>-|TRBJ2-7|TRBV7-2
CASSLPAGQYEQYF
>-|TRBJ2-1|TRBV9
CASSVSSEQFF
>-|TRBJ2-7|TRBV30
CAGRDRGSYEQYF
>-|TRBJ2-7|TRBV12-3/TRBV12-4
CASSFQGPSYEQYF
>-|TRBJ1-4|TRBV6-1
CASSEFPGEEKLFF
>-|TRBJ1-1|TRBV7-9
CASSQGFTEAFF
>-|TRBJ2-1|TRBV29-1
CSVPRGQPVNEQFF
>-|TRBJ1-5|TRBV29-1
CSVGGIGNQPQHF
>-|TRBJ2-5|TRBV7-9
CASRGVAGVETQYF
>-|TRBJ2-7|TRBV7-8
CASSLAGGNEQYF
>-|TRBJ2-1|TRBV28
CASSFTNEQFF
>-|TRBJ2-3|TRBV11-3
CASSPSYTDTQYF
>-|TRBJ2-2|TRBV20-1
CSASMVERANTGELFF
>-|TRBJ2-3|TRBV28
CASCAYSGREIDTQYF
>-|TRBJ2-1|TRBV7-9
CASSSGTSWNEQFF
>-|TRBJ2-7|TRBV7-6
CASSLFEAEQYF
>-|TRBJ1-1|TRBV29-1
CSVMKGGNTEAFF
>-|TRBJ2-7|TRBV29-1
CSGADWDTYEQYF
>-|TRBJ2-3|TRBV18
CASSPPPANTQYF
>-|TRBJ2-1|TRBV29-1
CSVEEGGNEQFF
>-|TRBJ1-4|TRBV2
CASITTRENEKLFF
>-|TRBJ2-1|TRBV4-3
CASSQDAQYNEQFF
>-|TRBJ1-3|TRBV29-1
CSAAGGDGNTIYF
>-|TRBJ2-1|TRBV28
CASSLTAGGNEQFF
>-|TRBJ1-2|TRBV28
CASSSPAPYGYTF
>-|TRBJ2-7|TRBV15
CATSRDGSEQYF